This TCR beta chain was sequenced in a study of blood T cell repertoires in COVID-19. Looking at the study overall: Sample material is recorded as cDNA or gDNA derived from T cells, B-cell-depleted T cells, or PBMCs.

V dropped 2 bases and J dropped 5 bases, with 9 bases sitting between them. The CDR3 totals 13 residues. Germline V gene data show CDR1 as MNHEY and CDR2 as SVGAGI. Profiling relied on immunoSEQ multiplex PCR, and the TCRdb table lists in-frame clones only, not all of them. The profile shows roughly 250,000 clones, around 90% of them singletons. This clone was found a few times. Material: peripheral blood. This chain links TRBV6-5 with TRBJ1-1; no definite D call. The sequence was collected from a woman aged 25 to 45 with acute or convalescent COVID-19. The CDR3 bases are TGTGCCAGCAGTTACGAGGGTCGGACTGAAGCTTTCTTT. This gives the protein CASSYEGRTEAFF.